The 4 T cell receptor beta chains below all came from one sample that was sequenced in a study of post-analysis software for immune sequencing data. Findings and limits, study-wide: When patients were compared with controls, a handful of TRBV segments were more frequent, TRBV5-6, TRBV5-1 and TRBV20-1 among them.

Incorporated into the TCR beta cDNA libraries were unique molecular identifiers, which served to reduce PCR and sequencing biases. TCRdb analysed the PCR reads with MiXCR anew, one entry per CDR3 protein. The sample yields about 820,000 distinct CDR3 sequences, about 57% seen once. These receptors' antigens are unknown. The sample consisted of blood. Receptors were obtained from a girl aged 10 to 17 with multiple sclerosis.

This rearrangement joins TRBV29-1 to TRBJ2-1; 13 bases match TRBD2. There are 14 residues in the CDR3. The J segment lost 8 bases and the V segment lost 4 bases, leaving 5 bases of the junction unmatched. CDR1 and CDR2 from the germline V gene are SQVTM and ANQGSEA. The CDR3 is CSVVGTSGKDEQFF. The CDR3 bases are TGCAGCGTTGTCGGGACTAGCGGGAAGGATGAGCAGTTCTTC.

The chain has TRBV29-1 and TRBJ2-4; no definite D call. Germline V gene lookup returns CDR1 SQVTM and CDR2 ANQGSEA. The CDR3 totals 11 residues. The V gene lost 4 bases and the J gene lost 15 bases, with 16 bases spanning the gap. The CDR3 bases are TGCAGCGTTGCGATCCGTGGCGAGCGGTACTTC. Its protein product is CSVAIRGERYF. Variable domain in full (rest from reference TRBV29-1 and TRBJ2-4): SAVISQKPSRDICQRGTSLTIQCQVDSQVTMMFWYRQQPGQSLTLIATANQGSEATYESGFVIDKFPISRPNLTFSTLTVSNMSPEDSSIYLCSVAIRGERYFGAGTRLSVL.

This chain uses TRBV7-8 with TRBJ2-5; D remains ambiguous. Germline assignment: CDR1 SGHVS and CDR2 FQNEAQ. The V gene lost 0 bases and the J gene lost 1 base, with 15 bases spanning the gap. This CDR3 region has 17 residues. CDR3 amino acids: CASSLALGWDIQETQYF. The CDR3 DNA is TGTGCCAGCAGCTTAGCTCTGGGGTGGGATATCCAAGAGACCCAGTACTTC.

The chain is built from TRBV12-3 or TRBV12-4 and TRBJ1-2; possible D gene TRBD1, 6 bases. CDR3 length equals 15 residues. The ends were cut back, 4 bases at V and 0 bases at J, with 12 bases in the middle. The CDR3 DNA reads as TGTGCCAGCAGTTCCAGTGCAGGGGCTAACTATGGCTACACCTTC. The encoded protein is CASSSSAGANYGYTF.